One and the same sample provided the 18 T cell receptor beta chains below, sequenced in a study of beta chain features in type 1 diabetes. TCRB transcripts that were expressed got sequenced, as all of the isolated RNA had been reverse transcribed. Using immunoSEQ multiplex PCR, the repertoire was profiled, and TCRdb retains in-frame clones only, with some absent. This sample has some 150,000 clones, with about a tenth found just once. The sequencing input was central memory CD4+ T cells from blood. All receptors come from a woman between 35 and 50 years old in good health.

This clone was detected only a few times. The V and J genes are TRBV7-2 and TRBJ2-5, with D unclear. The germline gives CDR1 SGHTA, CDR2 FQGNSA. The CDR3 contains 12 residues. The ends were cut back, 1 base at V and 2 bases at J, with 2 bases in the middle. The CDR3 DNA follows: TGTGCCAGCAGCTTAGTACAAGAGACCCAGTACTTC. Translated: CASSLVQETQYF.

The table lists this clone with a count of one. This sequence joins TRBV5-4 and TRBJ1-2; D possibly corresponds to TRBD1 (5 bases). The V and J ends lost 1 base and 3 bases respectively, with 10 bases between them. Germline-derived CDR1 and CDR2 are SGHNT and YYREEE (reference sequence). The length of the CDR3 is 14 residues. CDR3 DNA sequence: TGTGCCAGCAGCTTGACAGGTGACTACTATGGCTACACCTTC. Translating gives CASSLTGDYYGYTF.

The chain uses TRBV6-5 and TRBJ1-2; 8 bases are shared with TRBD1. V shed 2 bases and J 4 bases; nucleotides not matched to a gene: 3. Germline V lookup: CDR1 MNHEY, CDR2 SVGAGI. This CDR3 has 14 residues. The CDR3 is CASSYTGQGYGYTF. The CDR3 nucleotides are TGTGCCAGCAGTTACACTGGACAGGGCTATGGCTACACCTTC.

This clone was recorded a few times. The chain is built from TRBV18 and TRBJ1-1; 7 bases align to TRBD1. The CDR3 has 18 residues. From germline, CDR1 is KGHSH and CDR2 LQKENI. Trimming at V came to 0 bases and at J to 3 bases, leaving 13 bases not matched to a gene. The CDR3 DNA reads as TGTGCCAGCTCACCACCCCTACAGGGGCCCGGAGGAGACACTGAAGCTTTCTTT. This gives the protein CASSPPLQGPGGDTEAFF.

This clone has just a few counts. The rearrangement joins TRBV5-1 to TRBJ2-6; D is perhaps TRBD1 (5 bases). CDR3 length: 16 residues. V shed 1 base and J shed 0 bases, with 8 bases lying between them. Germline V gives CDR1 SGHRS, CDR2 YFSETQ. The CDR3 region has the DNA TGCGCCAGCAGCTTGCAGGGCCTCTCTGGGGCCAACGTCCTGACTTTC. This sequence encodes CASSLQGLSGANVLTF.

This chain connects TRBV18 to TRBJ2-6; 10 bases are shared with TRBD1. The CDR3 covers 17 residues. J was trimmed by 2 bases and V by 5 bases; bases with no gene match: 6. The germline V gene encodes CDR1 KGHSH and CDR2 LQKENI. In DNA, the CDR3 is TGTGCCAGCTCAGCAAGACAGGGGGCGGCTGGGGCCAACGTCCTGACTTTC. Translating gives CASSARQGAAGANVLTF. The complete variable domain, with remaining parts taken from reference TRBV18 and TRBJ2-6, reads NAGVMQNPRHLVRRRGQEARLRCSPMKGHSHVYWYRQLPEEGLKFMVYLQKENIIDESGMPKERFSAEFPKEGPSILRIQQVVRGDSAAYFCASSARQGAAGANVLTFGAGSRLTVL.

CDR3 in amino acids: CASTLQGMNTEAFF. The CDR3 bases are TGTGCCAGCACCCTTCAGGGAATGAACACTGAAGCTTTCTTT. The chain uses TRBV6-6 and TRBJ1-1, with D maybe TRBD1 (5 bases). The germline V gene has CDR1 MNHNY and CDR2 SVGAGI (reference sequence). Deletions cut 7 bases from V and 0 bases from J, with 12 bases between. The CDR3 has 14 residues.

This clone occurred a few times. The V and J genes are TRBV7-2 and TRBJ2-4; TRBD2 might be the D (7 bases). The CDR3 is made up of 14 amino acids. V lost 0 bases, J lost 8 bases, and 11 bases lay in between. The V gene's germline CDR1 is SGHTA and CDR2 FQGNSA. The chain's CDR3 is CASSLAGGQDIQYF. The CDR3 nucleotides are TGTGCCAGCAGCTTAGCGGGGGGGCAGGACATTCAGTACTTC.

This clone was seen more than once but under ten times. This chain connects TRBV9 to TRBJ2-5, with a possible D match to TRBD1 (5 bases). Germline V lookup: CDR1 SGDLS, CDR2 YYNGEE. The CDR3 has 13 residues. The V and J ends lost 7 bases and 2 bases respectively, with 12 bases between them. CDR3 sequence: CASGRAGQETQYF. CDR3 bases: TGTGCCAGCGGACGGGCAGGGCAAGAGACCCAGTACTTC.

This clone was observed a handful of times. The chain uses TRBV5-1 and TRBJ1-1; no definite D call. The CDR3 loop spans 11 amino acids. The germline CDR1 and CDR2 sequences are SGHRS and YFSETQ. With 6 bases removed from V and 4 bases from J, the gap between germline ends came to 7 bases. CDR3 in amino acids: CASMGSTEAFF. In DNA form, the CDR3 reads TGCGCCAGCATGGGGAGCACTGAAGCTTTCTTT.

This clone has more than one count but fewer than ten. The chain couples TRBV2 to TRBJ2-3, with 8 bases lining up with TRBD1. The CDR3 covers 12 residues. CDR1 is SNHLY and CDR2 is FYNNEI in the germline V gene. The CDR3 reads CATAGGGNTQYF. DNA of the CDR3: TGTGCTACGGCAGGGGGCGGGAATACGCAGTATTTT.

This clone came up a few times. The CDR3 here is CASSVWDNYNEQFF. DNA of the CDR3: TGTGCCAGCAGCGTTTGGGACAACTACAATGAGCAGTTCTTC. This chain connects TRBV9 to TRBJ2-1; TRBD1 is a possible D gene (6 bases). Germline CDR1 SGDLS, CDR2 YYNGEE. V lost 2 bases and J lost 3, with 9 bases in between. The CDR3 extends over 14 amino acids.

This rearrangement joins TRBV5-1 to TRBJ1-2, with D hard to call. The CDR3 loop spans 13 amino acids. V was shortened by 4 bases and J by 2 bases, with 9 bases between the two germline ends. Germline V gives CDR1 SGHRS, CDR2 YFSETQ. The CDR3 loop reads CASSDDGNYGYTF. CDR3 DNA: TGCGCCAGCAGCGATGACGGGAACTATGGCTACACCTTC.

This clone has just a few counts. The J gene is TRBJ2-7, the V gene TRBV7-2; no reliable D call. The V gene's germline CDR1 is SGHTA and CDR2 FQGNSA. The CDR3 is made up of 14 amino acids. Between the trimmed V and J ends, which lost 1 base and 2 bases, there was a span of 9 bases. The CDR3 DNA reads TGTGCCAGCAGCTTAGAACACGCCGCCTACGAGCAGTACTTC. Protein sequence: CASSLEHAAYEQYF. The variable domain in full, completed from reference TRBV7-2 and TRBJ2-7, reads GAGVSQSPSNKVTEKGKDVELRCDPISGHTALYWYRQSLGQGLEFLIYFQGNSAPDKSGLPSDRFSAERTGGSVSTLTIQRTQQEDSAVYLCASSLEHAAYEQYFGPGTRLTVT.

This clone was seen a handful of times. This rearrangement joins TRBV7-6 to TRBJ1-6; no reliable D call. This CDR3 is 17 amino acids long. Germline lookup yields CDR1 SGHVS and CDR2 FNYEAQ. Deletions cut 1 base from V and 9 bases from J, with 19 bases between. CDR3 region: CASSLESSPAGGSPLHF. CDR3 nucleotide sequence: TGTGCCAGCAGCTTAGAGAGTTCCCCTGCCGGAGGTTCACCCCTCCACTTT.

There are a few counts of this clone. This chain joins TRBV29-1 and TRBJ1-2; D is unresolved. V gave up 3 bases and J gave up 5 bases, with 13 bases separating them. Germline CDR1 is SQVTM and CDR2 is ANQGSEA. The CDR3 is 13 amino acids. For the CDR3, the DNA is TGCAGCGTTGATAATCCGACGGGATATGGCTACACCTTC. Encoded protein: CSVDNPTGYGYTF.

The J gene is TRBJ2-3, the V gene TRBV19, with 10 bases identical to TRBD2. The length of the CDR3 is 16 residues. Germline CDR1 and CDR2: LNHDA and SQIVND (reference sequence). Unmatched junction bases numbered 7, after V lost 4 bases and J lost 3 bases. The CDR3 DNA is TGTGCCAGTAGTACCCGACTAGCGGGTGGGACAGATACGCAGTATTTT. Translated, it gives CASSTRLAGGTDTQYF.

The sample holds a few counts of this clone. This chain connects TRBV10-3 to TRBJ1-5, with 9 bases that match TRBD1. Unmatched junction bases numbered 9, after V lost 6 bases and J lost 3 bases. Germline V gives CDR1 ENHRY, CDR2 SYGVKD. This CDR3 has 16 amino acids. CDR3 DNA sequence: TGTGCCATCAGCCCCGGGGGACAGGGATTCAATCAGCCCCAGCATTTT. It encodes CAISPGGQGFNQPQHF.